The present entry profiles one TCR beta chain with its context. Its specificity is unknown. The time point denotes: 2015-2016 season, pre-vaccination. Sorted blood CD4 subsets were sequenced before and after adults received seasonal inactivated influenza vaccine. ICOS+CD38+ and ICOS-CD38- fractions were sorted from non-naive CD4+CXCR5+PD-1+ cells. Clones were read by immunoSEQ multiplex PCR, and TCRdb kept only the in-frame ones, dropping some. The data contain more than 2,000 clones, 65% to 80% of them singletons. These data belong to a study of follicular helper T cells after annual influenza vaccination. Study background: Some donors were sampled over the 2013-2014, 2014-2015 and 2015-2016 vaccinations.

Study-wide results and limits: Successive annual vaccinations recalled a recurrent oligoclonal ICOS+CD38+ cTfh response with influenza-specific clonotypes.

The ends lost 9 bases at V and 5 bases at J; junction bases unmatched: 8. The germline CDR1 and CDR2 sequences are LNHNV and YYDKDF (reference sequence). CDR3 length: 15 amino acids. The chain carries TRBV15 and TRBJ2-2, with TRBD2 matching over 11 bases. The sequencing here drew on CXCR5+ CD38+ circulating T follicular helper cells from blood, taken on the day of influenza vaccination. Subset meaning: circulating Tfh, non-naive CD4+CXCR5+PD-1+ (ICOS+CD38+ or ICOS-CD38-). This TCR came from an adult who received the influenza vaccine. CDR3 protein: CATGASGRRTGELFF. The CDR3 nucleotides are TGTGCCACAGGGGCTAGCGGGAGGAGGACCGGGGAGCTGTTTTTT.